Sequencing of this T cell receptor beta chain was carried out in a study of identical twins. Trimming took 3 bases from V and 8 from J, leaving 13 bases between them. This CDR3 comprises 14 residues. The germline CDR1 and CDR2 sequences are LGHNA and YNFKEQ. From the 5' RACE reads, TCRdb called clonotypes with MiXCR, one entry per CDR3 protein. The sample consists of about 920,000 distinct CDR3 sequences, approximately 13% of them appearing once. This clonotype was seen repeatedly, ten times or more. The same sample was also used in a study of yellow fever vaccine responses in identical twins.

This sequence originates from a woman under 30 in good health. Material for sequencing was PBMCs. This chain uses TRBV4-2 with TRBJ2-2; TRBD2 might be the D (5 bases). The CDR3 reads CASSQAFGEGELFF. In nucleotides, the CDR3 is TGTGCCAGCAGCCAGGCCTTTGGGGAGGGGGAGCTGTTTTTT.